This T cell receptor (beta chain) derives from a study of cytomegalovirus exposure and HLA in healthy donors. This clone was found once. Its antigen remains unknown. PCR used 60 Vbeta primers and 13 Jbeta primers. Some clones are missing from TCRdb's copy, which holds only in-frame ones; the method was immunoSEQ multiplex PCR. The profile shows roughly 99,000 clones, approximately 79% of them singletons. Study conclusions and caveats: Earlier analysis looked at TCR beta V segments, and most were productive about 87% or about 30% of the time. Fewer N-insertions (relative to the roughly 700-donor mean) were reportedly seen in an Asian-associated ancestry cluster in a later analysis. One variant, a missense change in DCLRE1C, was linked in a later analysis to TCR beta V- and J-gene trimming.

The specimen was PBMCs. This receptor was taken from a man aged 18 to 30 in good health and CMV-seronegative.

As DNA, the CDR3 is TGCGCCAGCAGCCAAGATCTTGTAGCGGGGGGCACAGATACGCAGTATTTT. It translates to CASSQDLVAGGTDTQYF. The chain is built from TRBV4-3 and TRBJ2-3, with 9 positions matching TRBD2. Losses at the gene ends were 0 bases for V and 1 base for J; bases not matched to a gene: 5. Germline-derived CDR1 and CDR2 are LGHNA and YSLEER. The CDR3 has 17 amino acids.